The next 15 T cell receptor beta chains were all read from a single sample in a study of T cells in Graves' hyperthyroidism and ophthalmopathy. What was amplified from RNA transcripts were TCR beta CDR3 regions. First-round RT-PCR with HTBI primers amplified the TCR CDR3 region. From the multiplex PCR reads, TCRdb called clonotypes with MiXCR, one entry per CDR3 protein. The sample holds roughly 500,000 distinct CDR3 sequences, about 24% seen once. Source material: blood. The receptors stem from a woman aged 25-40 years with Graves' ophthalmopathy.

This clonotype has only a few counts. This chain joins TRBV9 and TRBJ2-7, with 9 positions matching TRBD1. V was clipped by 1 base and J by 5 bases; unmatched bases: 7. Per germline, CDR1 SGDLS and CDR2 YYNGEE. The CDR3 is 15 amino acids. The chain's CDR3 is CASSVTPGQGDEQYF. In DNA form, the CDR3 reads TGTGCCAGCAGCGTAACGCCGGGACAGGGCGACGAGCAGTACTTC.

This clonotype was seen ten or more times. The rearrangement uses TRBV12-3 or TRBV12-4 and TRBJ1-3, with 8 bases aligning to TRBD1. Germline trimming cut 6 bases from V and 3 bases from J; bases unmatched to any gene: 7. The CDR3 runs to 15 residues. The CDR3, as DNA: TGTGCCAGCAGCCTCCAGGGGGCGTATGGAAACACCATATATTTT. Its protein is CASSLQGAYGNTIYF.

This clonotype was picked up many times. This chain joins TRBV3-1 and TRBJ1-5; D remains unclear. The germline gives CDR1 LGHDT, CDR2 YNNKEL (reference sequence). This CDR3 contains 14 residues. V dropped 5 bases and J dropped 0 bases, with 8 bases sitting between them. The CDR3 DNA sequence: TGTGCCAGCAGCGGTCAGAATAGCAATCAGCCCCAGCATTTT. It specifies CASSGQNSNQPQHF.

This clonotype came up many times. The rearrangement joins TRBV3-1 to TRBJ1-2, with D possibly being TRBD1 (6 bases). The V end lost 1 base, the J end lost 5 bases, and 11 bases lay between the germline ends. CDR3 length: 14 residues. The germline V gene has CDR1 LGHDT and CDR2 YNNKEL (reference sequence). The CDR3 DNA reads TGTGCCAGCAGCCAAGGTTCAGGGGAATATGGCTACACCTTC. Its translation: CASSQGSGEYGYTF.

This clonotype was seen at least ten times. The J gene is TRBJ1-2, the V gene TRBV27; D unclear. V lost 3 bases, J lost 4 bases, and 15 bases lay in between. This CDR3 region has 15 residues. Per germline, CDR1 MNHEY and CDR2 SMNVEV (reference sequence). This chain's CDR3 is CASSFSLGNFYGYTF. The CDR3 region has the DNA TGTGCCAGCAGTTTTTCCCTCGGTAACTTCTATGGCTACACCTTC.

The table lists this clonotype with many counts. The chain couples TRBV2 to TRBJ2-2; D may be TRBD1 (6 bases). Looked up from germline, CDR1 is SNHLY and CDR2 is FYNNEI. The CDR3 length is 13 residues. V lost 11 bases, J lost 3 bases, and 13 bases lay in between. The DNA for the CDR3 is TGTGCCGGTACAGGGCAGCACACCGGGGAGCTGTTTTTT. Protein sequence: CAGTGQHTGELFF.

This clonotype occurred many times. This rearrangement joins TRBV4-1 to TRBJ1-3; D gene unclear. CDR1 and CDR2 from the germline V gene are MGHRA and YSYEKL. Trimming took 2 bases from V and 4 from J, leaving 15 bases between them. This CDR3 is 16 amino acids long. The CDR3 reads CASSQPWDNPGNTIYF. The CDR3 nucleotides read TGCGCCAGCAGCCAACCCTGGGATAATCCCGGAAACACCATATATTTT.

At least ten counts were recorded for this clonotype. This chain uses TRBV6-5 with TRBJ1-3, with D unclear. Trimming pared 2 bases from V and 4 bases from J, leaving 15 bases between. The CDR3 contains 16 residues. Germline V gene sequence: CDR1 MNHEY, CDR2 SVGAGI. The CDR3 region has the DNA TGTGCCAGCAGTTACGGGCTTACTTTCTCAGGAAACACCATATATTTT. Its protein is CASSYGLTFSGNTIYF.

The chain's CDR3 is CASSDLRGQQETQYF. The CDR3 coding sequence is TGTGCCAGCAGCGACCTGCGGGGGCAACAAGAGACCCAGTACTTC. The chain links TRBV6-1 to TRBJ2-5, with D possibly TRBD2 on 7 matching bases. This CDR3 comprises 15 residues. CDR1 and CDR2 from the germline V gene are MNHNS and SASEGT. V lost 6 bases to trimming and J lost 2 bases, with 16 bases between them.

This clonotype showed up many times. The chain employs TRBV6-1 and TRBJ2-7, with TRBD1 matching 9 bases. CDR1 is MNHNS, CDR2 SASEGT, per germline. The J segment lost 4 bases and the V segment lost 6 bases, leaving 4 bases of the junction unmatched. The CDR3 loop spans 13 amino acids. This chain's CDR3 is CASRVGQGYEQYF. In DNA form, the CDR3 reads TGTGCCAGCAGGGTAGGACAGGGGTACGAGCAGTACTTC.

This clonotype was seen many times. This chain joins TRBV7-9 and TRBJ2-7; D is perhaps TRBD2 (5 bases). The CDR3 contains 13 residues. The germline CDR1 and CDR2 sequences are SEHNR and FQNEAQ (reference sequence). Between the trimmed V and J ends, which lost 1 base and 2 bases, there was a span of 6 bases. CDR3 protein: CASSLEEAYEQYF. Written as DNA, the CDR3 is TGTGCCAGCAGCTTAGAGGAGGCCTACGAGCAGTACTTC.

This clonotype was counted a few times. The rearrangement joins TRBV12-3 or TRBV12-4 to TRBJ1-2, with D perhaps TRBD1 (5 bases). The ends were cut back, 7 bases at V and 10 bases at J, with 19 bases in the middle. The CDR3 runs 13 residues. CDR3 in amino acids: CASTSWVGLTYTF. In DNA, the CDR3 is TGTGCCAGCACCTCCTGGGTGGGGCTGACCTACACCTTC.

The genes are TRBV6-1 and TRBJ1-4; 7 bases align to TRBD1. The length of the CDR3 is 16 residues. From germline, CDR1 is MNHNS and CDR2 SASEGT. V lost 1 base, J lost 8 bases, and 10 bases stayed unmatched. The CDR3: CASSEEEGRGWEKLFF. The CDR3 region has the DNA TGTGCCAGCAGTGAAGAGGAAGGCAGGGGGTGGGAAAAACTGTTTTTT.

The chain is built from TRBV20-1 and TRBJ2-7; TRBD1 matches at 7 bases. The germline V gene encodes CDR1 DFQATT and CDR2 SNEGSKA (reference sequence). V shed 6 bases and J 2 bases; nucleotides not matched to a gene: 10. The CDR3 covers 14 residues. In DNA form, the CDR3 reads TGCAGTGCCCATACAGGGGAAGGTACCTACGAGCAGTACTTC. It yields the protein CSAHTGEGTYEQYF.

This clonotype came up many times. The V and J genes are TRBV7-8 and TRBJ1-1; D remains unclear. Germline V gene data show CDR1 as SGHVS and CDR2 as FQNEAQ. This CDR3 has 14 amino acids. V shed 0 bases and J shed 1 base, with 6 bases lying between them. CDR3 in amino acids: CASSLAIWNTEAFF. The CDR3 DNA is TGTGCCAGCAGCTTAGCGATTTGGAACACTGAAGCTTTCTTT.